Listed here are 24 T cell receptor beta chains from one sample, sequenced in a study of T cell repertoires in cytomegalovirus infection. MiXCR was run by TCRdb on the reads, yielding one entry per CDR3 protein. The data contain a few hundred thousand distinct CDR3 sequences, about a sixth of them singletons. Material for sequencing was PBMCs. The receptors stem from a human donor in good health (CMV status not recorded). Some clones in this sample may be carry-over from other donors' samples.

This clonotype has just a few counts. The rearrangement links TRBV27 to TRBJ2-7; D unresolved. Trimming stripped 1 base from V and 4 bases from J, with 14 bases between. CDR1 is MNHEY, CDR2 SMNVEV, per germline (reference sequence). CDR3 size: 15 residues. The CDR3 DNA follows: TGTGCCAGCAGTTTATTTCCCGACTCCGAATACGAGCAGTACTTC. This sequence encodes CASSLFPDSEYEQYF.

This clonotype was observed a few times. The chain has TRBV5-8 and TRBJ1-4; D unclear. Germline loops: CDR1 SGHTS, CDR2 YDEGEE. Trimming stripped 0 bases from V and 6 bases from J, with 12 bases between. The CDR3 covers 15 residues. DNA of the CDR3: TGTGCCAGCAGCTTGGCCCGGGTCCTGGATGAAAAACTGTTTTTT. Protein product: CASSLARVLDEKLFF.

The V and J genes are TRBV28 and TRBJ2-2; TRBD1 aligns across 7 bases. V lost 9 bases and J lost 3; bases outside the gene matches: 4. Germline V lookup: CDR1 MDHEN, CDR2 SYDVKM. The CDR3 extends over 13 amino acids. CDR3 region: CARRDRDTGELFF. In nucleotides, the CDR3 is TGTGCCAGAAGGGACAGAGACACCGGGGAGCTGTTTTTT.

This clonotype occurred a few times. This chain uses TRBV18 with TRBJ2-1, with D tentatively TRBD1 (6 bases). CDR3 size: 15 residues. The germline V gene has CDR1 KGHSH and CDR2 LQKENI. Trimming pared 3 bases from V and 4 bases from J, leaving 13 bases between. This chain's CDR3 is CASSPAGTNYNEQFF. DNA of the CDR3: TGTGCCAGCTCACCTGCCGGGACAAATTACAATGAGCAGTTCTTC.

The CDR3 nucleotides read TGTGCCAGCAGTTTTTCTGGGAGAGGCGATCAGCCCCAGCATTTT. This codes for CASSFSGRGDQPQHF. The rearrangement links TRBV6-5 to TRBJ1-5; D gene uncertain. This CDR3 is 15 amino acids long. V gave up 4 bases and J gave up 5 bases, with 15 bases separating them. Germline values: CDR1 MNHEY, CDR2 SVGAGI.

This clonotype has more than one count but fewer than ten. DNA of the CDR3: TGTGCCAGCAGATTACGACAGGAGGGAAACACCATATATTTT. It specifies CASRLRQEGNTIYF. This rearrangement joins TRBV7-6 to TRBJ1-3; D possibly corresponds to TRBD1 (6 bases). CDR1 is SGHVS and CDR2 is FNYEAQ in the germline V gene. V gave up 6 bases and J gave up 4 bases, with 13 bases separating them. This CDR3 has 14 residues.

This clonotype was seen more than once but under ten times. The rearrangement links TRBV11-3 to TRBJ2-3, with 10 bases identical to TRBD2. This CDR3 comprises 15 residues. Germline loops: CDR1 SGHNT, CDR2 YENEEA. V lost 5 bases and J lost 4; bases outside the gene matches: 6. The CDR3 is CASSRAGGPSDTQYF. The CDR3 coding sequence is TGTGCCAGCAGCCGAGCGGGGGGGCCTTCAGATACGCAGTATTTT.

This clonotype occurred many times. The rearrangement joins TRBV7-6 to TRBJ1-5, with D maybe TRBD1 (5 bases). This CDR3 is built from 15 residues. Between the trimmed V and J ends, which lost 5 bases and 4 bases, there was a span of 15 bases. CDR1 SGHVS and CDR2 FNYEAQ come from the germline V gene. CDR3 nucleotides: TGTGCCAGCAGCCCCGGGGGGATAAGGAATCAGCCCCAGCATTTT. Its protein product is CASSPGGIRNQPQHF. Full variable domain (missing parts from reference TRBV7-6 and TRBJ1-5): GAGVSQSPRYKVTKRGQDVALRCDPISGHVSLYWYRQALGQGPEFLTYFNYEAQQDKSGLPNDRFSAERPEGSISTLTIQRTEQRDSAMYRCASSPGGIRNQPQHFGDGTRLSIL.

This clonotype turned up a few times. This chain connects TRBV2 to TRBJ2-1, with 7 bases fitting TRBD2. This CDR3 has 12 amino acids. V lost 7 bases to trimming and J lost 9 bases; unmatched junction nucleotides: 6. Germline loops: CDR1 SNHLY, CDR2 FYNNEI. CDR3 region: CASTLGTTEQFF. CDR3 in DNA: TGTGCCAGCACCCTCGGGACTACTGAGCAGTTCTTC.

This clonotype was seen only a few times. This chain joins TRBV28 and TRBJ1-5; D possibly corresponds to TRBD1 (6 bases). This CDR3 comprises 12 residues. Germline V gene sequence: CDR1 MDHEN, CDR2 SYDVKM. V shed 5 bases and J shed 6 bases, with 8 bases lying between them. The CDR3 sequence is CASSGGAQPQHF. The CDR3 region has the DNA TGTGCCAGCAGTGGGGGGGCTCAGCCCCAGCATTTT.

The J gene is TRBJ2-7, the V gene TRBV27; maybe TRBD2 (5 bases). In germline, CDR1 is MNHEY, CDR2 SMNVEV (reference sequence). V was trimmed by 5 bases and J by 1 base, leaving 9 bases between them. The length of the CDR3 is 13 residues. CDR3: CASSRGRSYEQYF. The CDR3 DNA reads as TGTGCCAGCAGTCGGGGTCGTTCCTACGAGCAGTACTTC.

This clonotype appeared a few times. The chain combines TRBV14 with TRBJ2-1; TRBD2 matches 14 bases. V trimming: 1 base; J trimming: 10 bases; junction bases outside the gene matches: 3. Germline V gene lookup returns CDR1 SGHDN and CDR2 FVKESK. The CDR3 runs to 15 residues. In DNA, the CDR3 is TGTGCCAGCAGCCAAGGACTAGCGGGGGGGCGAGAGCAGTTCTTC. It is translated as CASSQGLAGGREQFF.

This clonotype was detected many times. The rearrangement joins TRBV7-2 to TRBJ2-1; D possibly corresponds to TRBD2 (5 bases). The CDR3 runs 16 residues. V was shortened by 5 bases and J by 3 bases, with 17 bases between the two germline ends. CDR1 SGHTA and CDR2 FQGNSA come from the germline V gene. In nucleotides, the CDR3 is TGTGCCAGCAGCGCAAGAGCCGATGGAGGCTACAATGAGCAGTTCTTC. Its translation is CASSARADGGYNEQFF. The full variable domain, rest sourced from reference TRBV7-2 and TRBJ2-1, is GAGVSQSPSNKVTEKGKDVELRCDPISGHTALYWYRQSLGQGLEFLIYFQGNSAPDKSGLPSDRFSAERTGGSVSTLTIQRTQQEDSAVYLCASSARADGGYNEQFFGPGTRLTVL.

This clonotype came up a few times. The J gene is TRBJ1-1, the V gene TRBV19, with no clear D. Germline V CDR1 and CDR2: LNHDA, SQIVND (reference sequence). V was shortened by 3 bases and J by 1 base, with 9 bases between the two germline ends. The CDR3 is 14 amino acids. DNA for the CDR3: TGTGCCAGTAGTATTTCGGCAGGGAACACTGAAGCTTTCTTT. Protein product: CASSISAGNTEAFF.

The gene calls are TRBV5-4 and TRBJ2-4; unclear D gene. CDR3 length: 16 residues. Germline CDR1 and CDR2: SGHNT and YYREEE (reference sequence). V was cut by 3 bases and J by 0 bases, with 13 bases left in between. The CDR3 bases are TGTGCCAGCAGCTCCAAAAGTGAGTTAGCCAAAAACATTCAGTACTTC. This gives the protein CASSSKSELAKNIQYF.

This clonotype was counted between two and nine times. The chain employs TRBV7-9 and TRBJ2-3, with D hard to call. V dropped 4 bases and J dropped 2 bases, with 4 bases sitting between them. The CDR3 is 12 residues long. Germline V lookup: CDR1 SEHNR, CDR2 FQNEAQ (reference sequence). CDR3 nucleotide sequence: TGTGCCAGCAGCTGGACCACAGATACGCAGTATTTT. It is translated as CASSWTTDTQYF. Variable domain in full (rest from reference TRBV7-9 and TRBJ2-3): DTGVSQNPRHKITKRGQNVTFRCDPISEHNRLYWYRQTLGQGPEFLTYFQNEAQLEKSRLLSDRFSAERPKGSFSTLEIQRTEQGDSAMYLCASSWTTDTQYFGPGTRLTVL.

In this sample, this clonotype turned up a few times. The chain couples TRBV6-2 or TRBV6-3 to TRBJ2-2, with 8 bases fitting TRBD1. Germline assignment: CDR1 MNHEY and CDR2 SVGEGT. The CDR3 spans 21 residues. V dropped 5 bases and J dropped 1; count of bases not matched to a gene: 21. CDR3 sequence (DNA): TGTGCCAGCAGTCGACCGCGACCGATTGTTGGACAGGGACTGAACACCGGGGAGCTGTTTTTT. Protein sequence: CASSRPRPIVGQGLNTGELFF.

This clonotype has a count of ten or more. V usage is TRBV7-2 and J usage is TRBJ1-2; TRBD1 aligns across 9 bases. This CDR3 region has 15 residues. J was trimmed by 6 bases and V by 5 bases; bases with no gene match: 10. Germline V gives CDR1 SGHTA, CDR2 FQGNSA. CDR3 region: CASSTYLQGAHGYTF. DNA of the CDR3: TGTGCCAGCAGCACGTATTTACAGGGGGCTCATGGCTACACCTTC.

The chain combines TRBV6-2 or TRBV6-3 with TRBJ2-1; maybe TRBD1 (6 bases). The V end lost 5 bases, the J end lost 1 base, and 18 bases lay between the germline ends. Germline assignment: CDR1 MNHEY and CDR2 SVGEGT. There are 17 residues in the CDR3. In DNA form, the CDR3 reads TGTGCCAGCAGTCCCCTTGCAGGGGAGTTGTCCTACAATGAGCAGTTCTTC. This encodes CASSPLAGELSYNEQFF.

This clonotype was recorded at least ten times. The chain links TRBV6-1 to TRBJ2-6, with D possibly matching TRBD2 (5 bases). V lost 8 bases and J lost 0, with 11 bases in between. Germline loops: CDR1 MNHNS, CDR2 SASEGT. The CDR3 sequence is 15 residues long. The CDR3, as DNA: TGTGCCAGCTCCGACGACTACTCTGGGGCCAACGTCCTGACTTTC. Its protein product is CASSDDYSGANVLTF.

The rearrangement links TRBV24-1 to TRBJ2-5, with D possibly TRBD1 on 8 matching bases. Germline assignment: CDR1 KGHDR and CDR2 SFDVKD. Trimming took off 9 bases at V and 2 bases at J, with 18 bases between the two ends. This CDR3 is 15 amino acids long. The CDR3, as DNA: TGTGCCACCGGCCGGGGGGACAGGCAACAAGAGACCCAGTACTTC. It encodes CATGRGDRQQETQYF.

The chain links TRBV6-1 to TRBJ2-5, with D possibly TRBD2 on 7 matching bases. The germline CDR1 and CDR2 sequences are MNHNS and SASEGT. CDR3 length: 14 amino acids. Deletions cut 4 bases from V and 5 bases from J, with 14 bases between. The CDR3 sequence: CASSGPGGRETQYF. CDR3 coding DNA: TGTGCCAGCAGTGGGCCGGGGGGCCGGGAGACCCAGTACTTC.

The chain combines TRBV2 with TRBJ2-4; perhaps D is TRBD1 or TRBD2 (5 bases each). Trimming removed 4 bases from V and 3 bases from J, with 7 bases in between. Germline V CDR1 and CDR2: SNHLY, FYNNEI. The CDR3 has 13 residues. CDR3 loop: CASSGGFKNIQYF. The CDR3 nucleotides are TGTGCCAGCAGTGGGGGGTTCAAAAACATTCAGTACTTC.

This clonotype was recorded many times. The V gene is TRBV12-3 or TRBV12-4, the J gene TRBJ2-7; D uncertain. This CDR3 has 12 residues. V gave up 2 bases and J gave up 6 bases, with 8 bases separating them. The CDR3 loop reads CASSLSVGEQYF. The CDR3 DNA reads TGTGCCAGCAGTTTATCCGTTGGCGAGCAGTACTTC.